This T cell receptor (beta chain) was captured by sequencing in a study of shared clonotypes between healthy human individuals. Study details: Three CD4 naive, three CD4 memory, two CD8 naive and one CD8 memory plate were used per donor.

Some clones are missing from TCRdb's copy, which holds only in-frame ones; the method was immunoSEQ multiplex PCR. The table lists about 960,000 clones, around 80% of them singletons. About this clone: Antigen specificity is unknown.

In germline, CDR1 is LNHDA, CDR2 SQIVND (reference sequence). The CDR3 runs to 15 residues. V shed 4 bases, J shed 6 bases, and the junction held 10 bases outside the gene matches. Study-level points and caveats: In a few donors, around 5% of naive CD4 clonotypes appeared in common. Larger estimated richness was generally seen in naive subsets than in memory subsets. The donor pool, a small one, limited the genetic and exposure-history diversity represented.

This chain uses TRBV19 with TRBJ2-7; 9 bases fit TRBD1. Specimen: memory CD4+ T cells sorted from blood. As to subset: CD45RA-negative fraction. The TCR originated in a man younger than 30 in good health. In DNA form, the CDR3 reads TGTGCCAGTAGTAAAACAGGGGGCGAGGGGCTCGAGCAGTACTTC. Its protein is CASSKTGGEGLEQYF.